These 32 T cell receptor beta chains came from one sample sequenced in a study of T cells in Graves' hyperthyroidism and ophthalmopathy. Amplification of TCR beta CDR3 regions used RNA as the template. TCR CDR3 underwent first-round RT-PCR with the HTBI primer set. MiXCR was run by TCRdb on the multiplex PCR reads, yielding one entry per CDR3 protein. Here the sample spans about 570,000 distinct CDR3 sequences, 46% being singletons. Sequenced material: peripheral blood or thyroid tissue (not recorded which). These receptor sequences come from an adult woman with Graves' disease, either hyperthyroidism or ophthalmopathy (not recorded which).

This clonotype was seen many times. This CDR3 is CASSPEENLLYEQYF. The CDR3 nucleotides read TGTGCCAGCAGCCCGGAAGAGAATCTTCTCTACGAGCAGTACTTC. This rearrangement joins TRBV7-8 to TRBJ2-7; D is undetermined. CDR1 is SGHVS, CDR2 FQNEAQ, per germline. V gave up 5 bases and J gave up 3 bases, with 17 bases separating them. This CDR3 has 15 amino acids.

This clonotype was observed a few times. The chain joins TRBV14 to TRBJ2-1; no definite D call. Germline-derived CDR1 and CDR2 are SGHDN and FVKESK. Trimming stripped 5 bases from V and 4 bases from J, with 15 bases between. CDR3 length equals 15 residues. CDR3: CASSSKGWGYNEQFF. In DNA form, the CDR3 reads TGTGCCAGCAGCTCTAAAGGGTGGGGATACAATGAGCAGTTCTTC. The variable domain in full, completed from reference TRBV14 and TRBJ2-1, reads EAGVTQFPSHSVIEKGQTVTLRCDPISGHDNLYWYRRVMGKEIKFLLHFVKESKQDESGMPNNRFLAERTGGTYSTLKVQPAELEDSGVYFCASSSKGWGYNEQFFGPGTRLTVL.

This clonotype was seen many times. The V call is TRBV9, the J call TRBJ2-7, with TRBD1 as a possible D gene (6 bases). Germline loops: CDR1 SGDLS, CDR2 YYNGEE. The CDR3 covers 13 residues. With 8 bases removed from V and 1 base from J, the gap between germline ends came to 13 bases. The CDR3 loop is CASATGNSYEQYF. The CDR3 nucleotides are TGTGCCAGTGCTACAGGGAATTCCTACGAGCAGTACTTC.

This clonotype was observed at least ten times. The chain links TRBV5-1 to TRBJ2-7, with D perhaps matching TRBD1 or TRBD2 (5 bases each). This CDR3 has 14 residues. Trimming pared 2 bases from V and 0 bases from J, leaving 9 bases between. Germline lookup yields CDR1 SGHRS and CDR2 YFSETQ. The CDR3 coding sequence is TGCGCCAGCAGCTTTTTCGGGACCTCCTACGAGCAGTACTTC. Protein sequence: CASSFFGTSYEQYF.

This chain connects TRBV10-3 to TRBJ1-5; 11 positions match TRBD1. This CDR3 is 14 amino acids long. Per germline, CDR1 ENHRY and CDR2 SYGVKD. V trimming: 6 bases; J trimming: 4 bases; junction bases outside the gene matches: 2. The CDR3 DNA reads as TGTGCCATCAGGGGACAGGGGGGGAATCAGCCCCAGCATTTT. The encoded protein is CAIRGQGGNQPQHF.

This clonotype showed up just a few times. The chain's CDR3 is CASSPPGSWRESEQFF. CDR3 nucleotides: TGTGCCAGCAGCCCACCGGGGAGTTGGCGGGAGAGTGAGCAGTTCTTC. The rearrangement joins TRBV7-9 to TRBJ2-1; 7 bases fit TRBD2. The J segment lost 9 bases and the V segment lost 5 bases, leaving 16 bases of the junction unmatched. Per the germline V gene, CDR1 is SEHNR and CDR2 is FQNEAQ (reference sequence). The CDR3 sequence is 16 residues long. The full variable domain, rest sourced from reference TRBV7-9 and TRBJ2-1, is DTGVSQNPRHKITKRGQNVTFRCDPISEHNRLYWYRQTLGQGPEFLTYFQNEAQLEKSRLLSDRFSAERPKGSFSTLEIQRTEQGDSAMYLCASSPPGSWRESEQFFGPGTRLTVL.

This clonotype was recorded many times. The chain links TRBV4-2 to TRBJ1-1; D might be TRBD1 (5 bases). Trimming removed 3 bases at V and 0 bases at J, with 14 bases between. The germline V gene encodes CDR1 LGHNA and CDR2 YNFKEQ. This CDR3 has 16 amino acids. The CDR3 protein is CASSHQHRSLNTEAFF. The CDR3 DNA reads as TGTGCCAGCAGCCACCAACACAGGAGTTTGAACACTGAAGCTTTCTTT.

V gene TRBV25-1 combines with J gene TRBJ2-7; 9 bases agree with TRBD1. Germline V lookup: CDR1 MGHDK, CDR2 SYGVNS. J gave up 5 bases and V 8 bases, and 7 bases lay outside the gene matches. The CDR3 covers 13 residues. The CDR3: CASGSDRGDEQYF. CDR3 sequence (DNA): TGTGCCAGCGGATCGGACAGGGGCGACGAGCAGTACTTC.

This sequence joins TRBV29-1 and TRBJ1-5; D is uncertain. Germline values: CDR1 SQVTM, CDR2 ANQGSEA. The ends were cut back, 6 bases at V and 2 bases at J, with 8 bases in the middle. The CDR3 spans 12 residues. In DNA form, the CDR3 reads TGCAGCGTACTGGACGGCAATCAGCCCCAGCATTTT. Amino acids: CSVLDGNQPQHF.

This clonotype was counted at least ten times. This chain joins TRBV7-2 and TRBJ2-7; a weak D match, TRBD2 (5 bases). Trimming shortened V by 0 bases and J by 10 bases, and 10 bases separated the two germline ends. From germline, CDR1 is SGHTA and CDR2 FQGNSA. The CDR3 has 12 amino acids. This CDR3 is CASSLAGELQYF. For the CDR3, the DNA is TGTGCCAGCAGCTTAGCGGGAGAGCTTCAGTACTTC. Combining the CDR3 with reference TRBV7-2 and TRBJ2-7 gives the whole variable domain GAGVSQSPSNKVTEKGKDVELRCDPISGHTALYWYRQSLGQGLEFLIYFQGNSAPDKSGLPSDRFSAERTGGSVSTLTIQRTQQEDSAVYLCASSLAGELQYFGPGTRLTVT.

V usage is TRBV9 and J usage is TRBJ2-5; the D gene is possibly TRBD1 (5 bases). The CDR3 extends over 15 amino acids. Per germline, CDR1 SGDLS and CDR2 YYNGEE. Trimming stripped 4 bases from V and 5 bases from J, with 18 bases between. CDR3 protein: CASSLVWGLWETQYF. CDR3 nucleotides: TGTGCCAGCAGCTTAGTTTGGGGCTTGTGGGAGACCCAGTACTTC.

This clonotype was observed many times. V is TRBV10-3 and J is TRBJ1-6; D is perhaps TRBD1 (5 bases). V lost 5 bases to trimming and J lost 11 bases, with 22 bases between them. Germline lookup yields CDR1 ENHRY and CDR2 SYGVKD. The CDR3 runs 16 residues. The chain's CDR3 is CAISPAGRLGDPPLHF. As DNA, the CDR3 is TGTGCCATCAGTCCCGCCGGACGGCTAGGGGATCCACCCCTCCACTTT.

This clonotype occurred many times. The J gene is TRBJ1-1, the V gene TRBV15; no clear D. With 0 bases removed from V and 1 base from J, the gap between germline ends came to 6 bases. The germline CDR1 and CDR2 sequences are LNHNV and YYDKDF (reference sequence). The length of the CDR3 is 14 residues. The CDR3, as DNA: TGTGCCACCAGCAGAGATAAGAGGAACACTGAAGCTTTCTTT. It specifies CATSRDKRNTEAFF. The whole variable domain, remainder taken from reference TRBV15 and TRBJ1-1, is DAMVIQNPRYQVTQFGKPVTLSCSQTLNHNVMYWYQQKSSQAPKLLFHYYDKDFNNEADTPDNFQSRRPNTSFCFLDIRSPGLGDTAMYLCATSRDKRNTEAFFGQGTRLTVV.

The chain couples TRBV2 to TRBJ1-1, with D perhaps matching TRBD1 (5 bases). The CDR3 spans 13 residues. Per the germline V gene, CDR1 is SNHLY and CDR2 is FYNNEI. Trimming shortened V by 6 bases and J by 4 bases, and 12 bases separated the two germline ends. The CDR3 DNA follows: TGTGCCAGCAGCACTGGGGCGACCACTGAAGCTTTCTTT. Translating it yields CASSTGATTEAFF.

This clonotype has ten or more counts. The chain has TRBV7-2 and TRBJ2-5; TRBD1 aligns across 10 bases. CDR3 size: 16 residues. Germline CDR1 is SGHTA and CDR2 is FQGNSA. Trimming at V came to 5 bases and at J to 4 bases, leaving 10 bases not matched to a gene. CDR3 amino acids: CASSLRPGQGRETQYF. DNA for the CDR3: TGTGCCAGCAGCCTTCGGCCGGGACAGGGGCGAGAGACCCAGTACTTC.

This clonotype appeared many times. This chain joins TRBV14 and TRBJ2-7, with 7 bases identical to TRBD2. The CDR3 runs to 15 residues. Per the germline V gene, CDR1 is SGHDN and CDR2 is FVKESK. The J segment lost 2 bases and the V segment lost 2 bases, leaving 6 bases of the junction unmatched. CDR3: CASSQPPAGAYEQYF. DNA of the CDR3: TGTGCCAGCAGCCAACCCCCGGCGGGGGCCTACGAGCAGTACTTC.

The genes are TRBV25-1 and TRBJ2-5, with 7 bases identical to TRBD1. The CDR3 totals 13 residues. Germline-derived CDR1 and CDR2 are MGHDK and SYGVNS. CDR3 in DNA: TGTGCTAGGCGAGACAGGGATAAAGAGACCCAGTACTTC. It specifies CARRDRDKETQYF.

At least ten counts were recorded for this clonotype. The V and J genes are TRBV6-5 and TRBJ2-5; 10 bases line up with TRBD2. V gave up 5 bases and J gave up 3 bases; unmatched junction bases: 18. This CDR3 has 19 residues. Germline CDR1 reads MNHEY; CDR2 reads SVGAGI. The CDR3 spells CASSTRRTSGKEEKETQYF. In DNA form, the CDR3 reads TGTGCCAGCAGTACCCGACGGACTAGCGGAAAGGAGGAAAAAGAGACCCAGTACTTC.

This clonotype was seen ten or more times. The V gene is TRBV12-3 or TRBV12-4, the J gene TRBJ2-7; D might be TRBD2 (6 bases). The V end was cut by 7 bases, the J end by 7 bases, with 20 bases between. The CDR3 contains 14 residues. The CDR3 region is CASTPDRGTREQYF. In nucleotides, the CDR3 is TGTGCCAGCACCCCGGACCGGGGGACGAGGGAGCAGTACTTC.

The CDR3 loop reads CATGGLAAPYEQYF. The CDR3 DNA reads TGTGCCACAGGGGGACTAGCGGCCCCCTACGAGCAGTACTTC. This chain joins TRBV24-1 and TRBJ2-7, with 11 nucleotides matching TRBD2. The V gene's germline CDR1 is KGHDR and CDR2 SFDVKD. V lost 10 bases and J lost 2; bases outside the gene matches: 6. The CDR3 sequence is 14 residues long.

The chain carries TRBV2 and TRBJ1-3; tentatively, D is TRBD1 (6 bases). Germline CDR1 is SNHLY and CDR2 is FYNNEI. The CDR3 has 14 residues. Trimming cost V 7 bases and J 4 bases, with 14 bases left between them. The CDR3 is CASTNPQGGNTIYF. CDR3 DNA sequence: TGTGCCAGCACGAACCCCCAGGGGGGAAACACCATATATTTT.

The chain links TRBV24-1 to TRBJ2-5; 7 bases are shared with TRBD2. This CDR3 has 17 amino acids. Trimming cost V 1 base and J 3 bases; bases outside gene matches: 10. Per germline, CDR1 KGHDR and CDR2 SFDVKD. The CDR3 DNA sequence: TGTGCCACCAGTGATTTTTACGGCGGGGGAACGAAAGAGACCCAGTACTTC. Protein: CATSDFYGGGTKETQYF.

There are many counts of this clonotype. CDR3 residues: CSATSGLAAQETQYF. The CDR3, as DNA: TGCAGTGCTACCTCGGGACTAGCGGCGCAAGAGACCCAGTACTTC. The chain employs TRBV20-1 and TRBJ2-5; 11 nucleotides agree with TRBD2. The CDR3 length is 15 residues. Germline CDR1 is DFQATT and CDR2 is SNEGSKA (reference sequence). V gave up 4 bases and J gave up 2 bases; unmatched junction bases: 6.

This clonotype was counted at least ten times. This chain joins TRBV5-6 and TRBJ2-5, with D tentatively TRBD1 or TRBD2 (5 bases each). V lost 4 bases, J lost 3 bases, and 10 bases lay in between. Germline V gives CDR1 SGHDT, CDR2 YYEEEE. The CDR3 is 13 amino acids. This chain's CDR3 is CASSPGPKETQYF. The DNA of the CDR3 is TGTGCCAGCAGCCCGGGACCCAAAGAGACCCAGTACTTC.

Worth noting for this clonotype: The CDR3 carries no conserved terminal phenylalanine or tryptophan, so it likely arises from a read error. The limits of the CDR3 on the DNA are not certain, so only TCRdb's listed CDR3 is given. The chain links TRBV10-3 to TRBJ2-5; TRBD1 reflects the table's D call only, with no check against the DNA. The CDR3 length is 17 residues, termini included. Germline loops: CDR1 ENHRY, CDR2 SYGVKD. Here the CDR3 reads CAIRADRGVEDGYTFGS.

This clonotype came up many times. CDR3 in amino acids: CASSQRRTYEQYF. The CDR3 DNA reads as TGTGCCAGCAGCCAGCGGAGAACCTACGAGCAGTACTTC. This rearrangement joins TRBV3-1 to TRBJ2-7; no firm D call. V lost 3 bases and J 2 bases, leaving 8 bases between the germline ends. CDR1 and CDR2 (germline): LGHDT, YNNKEL (reference sequence). This CDR3 contains 13 residues.

V usage is TRBV24-1 and J usage is TRBJ2-5; maybe TRBD2 (6 bases). The V gene lost 2 bases and the J gene lost 5 bases, with 11 bases spanning the gap. CDR3 length: 14 residues. CDR1 is KGHDR, CDR2 SFDVKD, per germline. The CDR3 region is CATSDSGGSETQYF. DNA of the CDR3: TGTGCCACCAGTGATTCCGGGGGAAGCGAGACCCAGTACTTC.

This chain uses TRBV7-9 with TRBJ1-1, with D unclear. V lost 1 base and J lost 9, with 15 bases in between. CDR3 length: 14 amino acids. Germline assignment: CDR1 SEHNR and CDR2 FQNEAQ (reference sequence). CDR3: CASSLDRVGIKAFF. The CDR3 bases are TGTGCCAGCAGCTTAGATCGTGTCGGGATAAAAGCTTTCTTT.

At least ten counts were recorded for this clonotype. The genes are TRBV4-1 and TRBJ2-7; D is unresolved. V was trimmed by 0 bases and J by 1 base, leaving 10 bases between them. The CDR3 sequence is 15 residues long. Germline CDR1 MGHRA, CDR2 YSYEKL. The chain's CDR3 is CASSQDRVGSYEQYF. CDR3 nucleotides: TGCGCCAGCAGCCAAGATCGCGTCGGGTCCTACGAGCAGTACTTC.

Points on this clonotype: A much larger clone sits a single nucleotide away, making a read error possible. The gene calls are TRBV7-8 and TRBJ1-4; unclear D gene. Germline V gene sequence: CDR1 SGHVS, CDR2 FQNEAQ. This CDR3 contains 14 residues. CDR3 amino acids: CASSLLTREEKLSF. The CDR3 DNA reads as TGTGCCAGCAGCTTATTAACCCGAGAGGAAAAACTGTCTTTT.

The chain employs TRBV13 and TRBJ1-1; 8 nucleotides match TRBD1. V lost 6 bases to trimming and J lost 5 bases; unmatched junction nucleotides: 8. CDR3 length equals 14 residues. Germline values: CDR1 PRHDT, CDR2 FYEKMQ (reference sequence). For the CDR3, the DNA is TGTGCCAGCAGTTTTTCCGGACAGGGAACTGAAGCTTTCTTT. It is translated as CASSFSGQGTEAFF.

In its sample, this clonotype was seen many times. The V call is TRBV20-1, the J call TRBJ2-7; TRBD2 matches at 10 bases. In germline, CDR1 is DFQATT, CDR2 SNEGSKA (reference sequence). V lost 5 bases to trimming and J lost 7 bases; unmatched junction nucleotides: 17. The CDR3 runs 16 residues. CDR3 in DNA: TGCAGTGCTCCCAACCCCCGACTAGCGGGTTTGCGGGAGCAGTACTTC. The encoded protein is CSAPNPRLAGLREQYF.